The present T cell receptor (beta chain) was sequenced within a study of identical twins. This CDR3 region has 11 residues. Germline V gene sequence: CDR1 DFQATT, CDR2 SNEGSKA (reference sequence). V was pared by 6 bases and J by 13 bases, with 18 bases between. TCRdb fed the 5' RACE reads into MiXCR, producing one record per CDR3 protein. Of over 500,000 distinct CDR3 sequences in the sample, less than 25% were seen once. The data were also submitted as part of a second study, on T cells expressing NK-cell markers. This second study notes: Topping the CD3+CD56-NKG2C+ fraction as well were these clonotypes, in a handful of donors.

The genes are TRBV20-1 and TRBJ1-1, with D maybe TRBD1 (5 bases). The TCR originated in a woman aged 18-29 years in good health. The sequencing input was CD4+ T cells sorted from blood. The CDR3: CSAPLPGGDFF. The CDR3 coding sequence is TGCAGTGCACCCCTTCCTGGGGGGGATTTCTTT.